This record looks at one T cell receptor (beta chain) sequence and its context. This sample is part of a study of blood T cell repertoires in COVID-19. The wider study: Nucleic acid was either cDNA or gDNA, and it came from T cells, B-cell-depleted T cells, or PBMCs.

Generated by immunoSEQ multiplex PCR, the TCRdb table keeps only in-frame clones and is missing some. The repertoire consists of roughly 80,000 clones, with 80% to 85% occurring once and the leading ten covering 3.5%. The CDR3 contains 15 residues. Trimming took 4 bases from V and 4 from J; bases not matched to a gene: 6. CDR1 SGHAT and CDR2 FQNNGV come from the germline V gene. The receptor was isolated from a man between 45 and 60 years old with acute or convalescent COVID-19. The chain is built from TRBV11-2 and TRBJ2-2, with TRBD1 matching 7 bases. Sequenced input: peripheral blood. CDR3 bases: TGTGCCAGCAGCTGGGCGGACAGGTTCACCGGGGAGCTGTTTTTT. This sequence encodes CASSWADRFTGELFF.